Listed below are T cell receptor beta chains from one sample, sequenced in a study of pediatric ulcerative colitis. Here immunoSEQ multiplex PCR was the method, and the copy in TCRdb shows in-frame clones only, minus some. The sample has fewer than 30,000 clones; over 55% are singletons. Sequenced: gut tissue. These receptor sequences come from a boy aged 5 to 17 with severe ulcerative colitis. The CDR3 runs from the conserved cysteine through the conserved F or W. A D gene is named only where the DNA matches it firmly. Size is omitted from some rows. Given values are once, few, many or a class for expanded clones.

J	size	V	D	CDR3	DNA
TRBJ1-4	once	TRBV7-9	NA	CASSSGDEKLFF	TGTGCCAGCAGCTCCGGAGATGAAAAACTGTTTTTT
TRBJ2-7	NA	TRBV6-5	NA	CASSYSGRGPYEQYF	TGTGCCAGCAGTTACTCTGGTCGCGGGCCCTACGAGCAGTACTTC
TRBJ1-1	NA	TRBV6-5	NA	CATTIGKGNTEAFF	TGTGCCACTACAATAGGGAAGGGTAACACTGAAGCTTTCTTT
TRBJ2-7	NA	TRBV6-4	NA	CASSDELWGYEQYF	TGTGCCAGCAGTGATGAGCTCTGGGGCTACGAGCAGTACTTC
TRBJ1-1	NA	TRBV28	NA	CASKRSPGDTEAFF	TGTGCCAGCAAGAGGAGCCCTGGAGACACTGAAGCTTTCTTT
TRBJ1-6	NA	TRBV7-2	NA	CASSLDGANSPLHF	TGTGCCAGCAGCTTAGATGGGGCCAATTCACCCCTCCACTTT
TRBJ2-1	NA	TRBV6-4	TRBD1	CASSFGTGGNEQFF	TGTGCCAGCAGTTTCGGGACAGGGGGCAATGAGCAGTTCTTC
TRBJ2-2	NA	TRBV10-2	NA	CASSEISHTGKLFF	TGCGCCAGCAGTGAGATCTCTCACACCGGGAAGCTGTTTTTT
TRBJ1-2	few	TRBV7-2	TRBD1	CASSPDRGRGYGYTF	TGTGCCAGCAGCCCTGACAGGGGGCGCGGGTATGGCTACACCTTC
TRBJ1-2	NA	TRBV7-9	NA	CASSFRLIDGYGYTF	TGTGCCAGCAGCTTCCGGCTCATCGACGGCTATGGCTACACCTTC
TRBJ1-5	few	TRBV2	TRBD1	CASRGQATSNQPQHF	TGTGCCAGCCGAGGACAGGCAACTAGCAATCAGCCCCAGCATTTT
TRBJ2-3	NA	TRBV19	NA	CASSKLLEDTQYF	TGTGCCAGTAGCAAACTCTTAGAAGATACGCAGTATTTT
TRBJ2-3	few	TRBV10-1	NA	CASRWRGKRADTQYF	TGCGCCAGCAGGTGGAGGGGAAAGAGGGCAGATACGCAGTATTTT
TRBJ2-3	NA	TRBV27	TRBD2	CASRTSGSTDTQYF	TGTGCCAGCAGGACTAGCGGGAGCACAGATACGCAGTATTTT
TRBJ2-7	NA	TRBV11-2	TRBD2	CASSPTSGSYEQYF	TGTGCCAGCAGCCCGACTAGCGGGTCCTACGAGCAGTACTTC
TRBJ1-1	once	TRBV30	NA	CAWSVTGRDEAFF	TGTGCCTGGAGTGTAACAGGGCGGGATGAAGCTTTCTTT
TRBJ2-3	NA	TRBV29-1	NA	CSVEFWDEGTDTQYF	TGCAGCGTTGAATTCTGGGATGAAGGCACAGATACGCAGTATTTT